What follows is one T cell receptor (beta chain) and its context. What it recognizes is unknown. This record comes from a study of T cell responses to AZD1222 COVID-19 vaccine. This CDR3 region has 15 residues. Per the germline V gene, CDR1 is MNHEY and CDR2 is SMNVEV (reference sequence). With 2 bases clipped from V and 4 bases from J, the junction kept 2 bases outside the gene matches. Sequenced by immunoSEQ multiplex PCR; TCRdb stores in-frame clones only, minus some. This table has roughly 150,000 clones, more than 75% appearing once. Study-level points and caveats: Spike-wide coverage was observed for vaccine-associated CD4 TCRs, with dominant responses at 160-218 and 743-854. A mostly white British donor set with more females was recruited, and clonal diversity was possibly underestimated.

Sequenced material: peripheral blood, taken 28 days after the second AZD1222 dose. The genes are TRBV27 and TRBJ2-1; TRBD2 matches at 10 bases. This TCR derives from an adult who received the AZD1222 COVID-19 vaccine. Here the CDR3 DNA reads TGTGCCAGCAGTTTAGGACTAGCGGTTTACAATGAGCAGTTCTTC. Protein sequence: CASSLGLAVYNEQFF.